This is a list of T cell receptor beta chains from one sample in a study of glioma-infiltrating T cells after dendritic cell vaccination. Produced via immunoSEQ multiplex PCR; TCRdb's table is partial and in-frame only. The sample carries roughly 60,000 clones, about 89% recorded once. Sequencing used blood, obtained after dendritic cell vaccination. These receptors were obtained from a human donor with glioblastoma. Both conserved end residues are part of each CDR3. The order of the fields is D gene, clone size, V gene, J gene, CDR3 DNA, CDR3 protein. D genes are given only for firm matches. Clone sizes are given selectively: once, few, many, or a class where the clone is expanded.

>TRBD1|NA|TRBV2|TRBJ1-1
TGTGCCAGCAGTTATACAGGGGGGAACACTGAAGCTTTCTTT
CASSYTGGNTEAFF
>NA|NA|TRBV19|TRBJ2-5
TGTGCCAGTATGGGAGGGGGGGCGAGGGAGACCCAGTACTTC
CASMGGGARETQYF
>TRBD1|NA|TRBV10-1|TRBJ1-1
TGCGCCAGCAGTGGAAACAGGGGGCCGAACACTGAAGCTTTCTTT
CASSGNRGPNTEAFF
>TRBD1|NA|TRBV2|TRBJ1-2
TGTGCCAGCAGTGAGGGGACAGGGTATGGCTACACCTTC
CASSEGTGYGYTF
>TRBD1|NA|TRBV10-2|TRBJ2-3
TGCGCCACATTCAACTCCTGGGACAGAAACACAGATACGCAGTATTTT
CATFNSWDRNTDTQYF
>NA|NA|TRBV2|TRBJ2-5
TGTGCCAGAAGAATTCAGGGGTCCCAAGAGACCCAGTACTTC
CARRIQGSQETQYF
>TRBD2|few|TRBV5-1|TRBJ2-3
TGCGCCAGCAGCTTGGGACTAGCGGGAGTAATGAGCACAGATACGCAGTATTTT
CASSLGLAGVMSTDTQYF
>NA|NA|TRBV10-3|TRBJ1-4
TGTGCCATCAGTGAGGAGTGGGCGGGAGAAAAACTGTTTTTT
CAISEEWAGEKLFF
>NA|NA|TRBV7-3|TRBJ1-2
TGTGCCAGCAGCTTAGGGGGCAGCAACTATGGCTACACCTTC
CASSLGGSNYGYTF
>TRBD2|NA|TRBV4-2|TRBJ2-7
TGTGCCAGCAGCCCCTACGTGGCGGGAGAGGCACCCTACGAGCAGTACTTC
CASSPYVAGEAPYEQYF
>TRBD1|once|TRBV12-5|TRBJ2-7
TGTGCTAGTGGCAGGGACAGGGCAAGCGAGCAGTACTTC
CASGRDRASEQYF
>NA|NA|TRBV19|TRBJ1-1
TGTGCCAGTAGTACTCAGGGGCCCAACACTGAAGCTTTCTTT
CASSTQGPNTEAFF
>NA|NA|TRBV12-2|TRBJ2-3
TGTGCAAGTCGCTTAGCGTTGCCTGGGACTAGCGATAGCACAGATACGCAGTATTTT
CASRLALPGTSDSTDTQYF
>NA|NA|TRBV19|TRBJ2-7
TGTGCCAGTAGTATCGGAGAATCAGAGCAGTACTTC
CASSIGESEQYF
>TRBD2|NA|TRBV4-3|TRBJ2-2
TGCGCCAGCAGCCAGTCCGTAGCGGGGGCGAACACCGGGGAGCTGTTTTTT
CASSQSVAGANTGELFF
>NA|NA|TRBV7-2|TRBJ1-2
TGTGCCAGCAGCTTAAGTGCCCAGATCAATAACTATGGCTACACCTTC
CASSLSAQINNYGYTF
>TRBD1|NA|TRBV27|TRBJ1-6
TGTGCCAGCAGCTCGGCCGGGACAGATAATTCACCCCTCCACTTT
CASSSAGTDNSPLHF
>TRBD1|once|TRBV15|TRBJ1-2
TGTGCCACCAGCAGAGAACAGGGGCGCGACTATGGCTACACCTTC
CATSREQGRDYGYTF
>NA|NA|TRBV11-3|TRBJ1-3
TGTGCCAGCAGCCTCGGGTCGGTCTCTGGAAACACCATATATTTT
CASSLGSVSGNTIYF
>TRBD1|NA|TRBV6-5|TRBJ1-5
TGTGCCAGCAGGAGGGACAGCTATAGCAATCAGCCCCAGCATTTT
CASRRDSYSNQPQHF
>NA|NA|TRBV5-1|TRBJ1-2
TGCGCCAGCAGCTCTCTTCCTGACAGGACCTATGGCTACACCTTC
CASSSLPDRTYGYTF
>TRBD1|NA|TRBV10-3|TRBJ2-7
TGTGCCATCGGGGACAGGGAGGCCTACGAGCAGTACTTC
CAIGDREAYEQYF
>NA|NA|TRBV7-9|TRBJ2-7
TGTGCCAGCAGGGTGCAGGGAGGCTACGAGCAGTACTTC
CASRVQGGYEQYF
>TRBD1|NA|TRBV30|TRBJ1-1
TGTGCCTGGAGGAAGGGACAGGCGGCTGAAGCTTTCTTT
CAWRKGQAAEAFF
>NA|NA|TRBV10-2|TRBJ1-1
TGCGCCAGCAGTGAGTCGAGCGTGGCCACTGAAGCTTTCTTT
CASSESSVATEAFF
>NA|NA|TRBV7-2|TRBJ1-5
TGTGCCAGCAGCTTAGACAGGGTCGATCAGCCCCAGCATTTT
CASSLDRVDQPQHF
>NA|NA|TRBV5-1|TRBJ2-2
TGCGCCAGCAGCCTGTCCCCTGTTTCAGGAACGAACACCGGGGAGCTGTTTTTT
CASSLSPVSGTNTGELFF
>NA|once|TRBV19|TRBJ1-1
TGTGCCAGTAGTATTATTGGACAGACGAACACTGAAGCTTTCTTT
CASSIIGQTNTEAFF
>TRBD2|once|TRBV27|TRBJ2-3
TGTGCCAGCAGTCCGACTAGCGGGGGGGCCTCAGATACGCAGTATTTT
CASSPTSGGASDTQYF
>NA|once|TRBV10-3|TRBJ2-7
TGTGCCATCAGTGATCCCACCATAGCACGCGAGCAGTACTTC
CAISDPTIAREQYF
>NA|NA|TRBV18|TRBJ2-5
TGTGCCAGCTCACCACGTGGGGCGGAGCAAGCGGAGACCCAGTACTTC
CASSPRGAEQAETQYF
>TRBD1|few|TRBV4-3|TRBJ1-2
TGCGCCAGCAGCCAATTAGGGCAGGGGGCGACGGGTGGCTACACCTTC
CASSQLGQGATGGYTF
>TRBD1|NA|TRBV19|TRBJ1-2
TGTGCCACCCATCACATGGACAGGGGAGTGAACTATGGCTACACCTTC
CATHHMDRGVNYGYTF